There are a few counts of the clone carrying this TCR beta chain. Its antigen is not identified. The data were taken from a study of T cells in Graves' hyperthyroidism and ophthalmopathy. Points from the study as a whole: Among thyroid clonotypes expanded above 0.001, most also appeared in blood.

Amplified regions were TCR beta CDR3 sequences from RNA transcripts. Carried out on the TCR CDR3, a first-round RT-PCR used the HTBI primer set. TCRdb reprocessed the multiplex PCR reads with MiXCR, giving one entry per CDR3 protein. The sample comprises a few hundred thousand distinct CDR3 sequences, approximately 15% of which are singletons, and roughly 6.2% rests with the top ten. Before ophthalmopathy appeared, progressors gave blood at initial hyperthyroidism diagnosis. The length of the CDR3 is 15 residues. Germline values: CDR1 LGHDT, CDR2 YNNKEL (reference sequence). V dropped 2 bases and J dropped 5 bases, with 12 bases sitting between them.

The receptor's source is a woman aged 25 to 45 with Graves' hyperthyroidism that later progressed to Graves' ophthalmopathy. The gene calls are TRBV3-1 and TRBJ1-4, with a possible D match to TRBD1 (6 bases). The sample taken for sequencing was blood. The CDR3 loop is CASSQYGGGNEKLFF. The CDR3 DNA is TGTGCCAGCAGCCAATATGGAGGGGGGAATGAAAAACTGTTTTTT.